The 15 T cell receptor beta chains in this list originate from one sample, sequenced in a study of T cell clonotyping in hematopoietic cell transplantation. Some clones are missing from TCRdb's copy, which holds only in-frame ones; the method was immunoSEQ multiplex PCR. The sample lists thousands of clones, 85% to 90% occurring once. Specimen: peripheral blood mononuclear cells, collected at the time of graft-versus-host disease after allogeneic stem cell transplant. These receptors were obtained from a male patient aged 55-69 years who had an allogeneic stem cell transplant from a related donor, so the T cells may come from the graft donor. Some clones in this sample may be carry-over from other donors' samples.

The chain is built from TRBV5-1 and TRBJ1-1; maybe TRBD1 (5 bases). The CDR3 runs 15 residues. Per germline, CDR1 SGHRS and CDR2 YFSETQ. V gave up 0 bases and J gave up 5 bases, with 14 bases separating them. The CDR3 region is CASSLVWGGNTEAFF. DNA for the CDR3: TGCGCCAGCAGCTTGGTGTGGGGCGGGAATACTGAAGCTTTCTTT.

The genes are TRBV15 and TRBJ1-6, with a weak D call TRBD1 (6 bases). Germline loops: CDR1 LNHNV, CDR2 YYDKDF (reference sequence). V gave up 0 bases and J gave up 9 bases, with 12 bases separating them. CDR3 length equals 15 residues. CDR3 residues: CATSRENRVGSPLHF. The DNA of the CDR3 is TGTGCCACCAGCAGAGAAAACAGGGTGGGTTCACCCCTCCACTTT.

This chain joins TRBV11-1 and TRBJ1-1, with D uncertain. Trimming took off 1 base at V and 5 bases at J, with 8 bases between the two ends. In germline, CDR1 is SGHAT, CDR2 FQDESV (reference sequence). CDR3 size: 13 residues. The CDR3 region is CASSLDRGTEAFF. CDR3 nucleotide sequence: TGTGCCAGCAGCTTAGACAGAGGGACTGAAGCTTTCTTT.

This chain connects TRBV5-1 to TRBJ2-1, with 7 bases that match TRBD2. Losses at the gene ends were 0 bases for V and 0 bases for J; bases not matched to a gene: 6. Per the germline V gene, CDR1 is SGHRS and CDR2 is YFSETQ. The CDR3 contains 17 residues. The CDR3 reads CASSLVWGGDSYNEQFF. The CDR3 DNA sequence: TGCGCCAGCAGCTTGGTTTGGGGGGGGGACTCCTACAATGAGCAGTTCTTC.

The chain recombines TRBV27 with TRBJ1-6; D gene uncertain. The CDR3 covers 13 residues. V shed 3 bases and J shed 10 bases, with 10 bases lying between them. Germline values: CDR1 MNHEY, CDR2 SMNVEV (reference sequence). CDR3 coding DNA: TGTGCCAGCAGTTTCGGGGTTAGGTCACCCCTCCACTTT. This codes for CASSFGVRSPLHF.

This rearrangement joins TRBV2 to TRBJ1-1; TRBD1 aligns across 8 bases. Germline V CDR1 and CDR2: SNHLY, FYNNEI. J gave up 8 bases and V 5 bases, and 10 bases lay outside the gene matches. The CDR3 sequence is 14 residues long. The DNA for the CDR3 is TGTGCCAGCAGTTCCCCCGGGACAGGCCGGGAAGCTTTCTTT. Protein product: CASSSPGTGREAFF.

The gene calls are TRBV25-1 and TRBJ1-1; no firm D call. The germline V gene has CDR1 MGHDK and CDR2 SYGVNS. V lost 3 bases, J lost 3 bases, and 11 bases lay in between. The CDR3 length is 14 residues. The CDR3 protein is CASSDSISDTEAFF. CDR3 nucleotides: TGTGCCAGCAGTGACTCGATTTCGGACACTGAAGCTTTCTTT.

The V and J genes are TRBV19 and TRBJ1-5, with a possible D match to TRBD1 (5 bases). This CDR3 spans 13 amino acids. The V gene's germline CDR1 is LNHDA and CDR2 SQIVND (reference sequence). Trimming cost V 8 bases and J 5 bases, with 13 bases left between them. The CDR3 here is CASSLGGDQPQHF. The CDR3 bases are TGTGCCAGTTCCCTTGGGGGGGATCAGCCCCAGCATTTT.

This clone was seen only once. The J gene is TRBJ1-6, the V gene TRBV7-2; D is unresolved. Germline V gene sequence: CDR1 SGHTA, CDR2 FQGNSA. This CDR3 comprises 13 residues. V lost 2 bases and J 9 bases, leaving 8 bases between the germline ends. The CDR3 DNA reads TGTGCCAGCAGCTTAAGTGGGGTTTCACCCCTCCACTTT. Translated: CASSLSGVSPLHF.

The gene calls are TRBV28 and TRBJ1-2; 8 bases match TRBD1. The CDR3 is made up of 17 amino acids. CDR1 is MDHEN and CDR2 is SYDVKM in the germline V gene. Germline trimming cut 6 bases from V and 3 bases from J; bases unmatched to any gene: 15. This chain's CDR3 is CASRTPGQVLGDYGYTF. CDR3 bases: TGTGCCAGCAGAACGCCGGGACAGGTCCTTGGGGACTATGGCTACACCTTC.

The chain combines TRBV2 with TRBJ2-1; no clear D gene. V lost 8 bases, J lost 9 bases, and 17 bases lay in between. CDR1 is SNHLY and CDR2 is FYNNEI in the germline V gene. The CDR3 is made up of 13 amino acids. The CDR3 sequence is CASGLGPAREQFF. DNA for the CDR3: TGTGCCAGCGGGCTTGGACCTGCGCGTGAGCAGTTCTTC.

The V and J genes are TRBV7-9 and TRBJ2-2; unclear D gene. This CDR3 spans 17 amino acids. Trimming took off 5 bases at V and 1 base at J, with 17 bases between the two ends. Looked up from germline, CDR1 is SEHNR and CDR2 is FQNEAQ (reference sequence). CDR3 sequence (DNA): TGTGCCAGCAGCCCTTTCCAGACTTCTCGGAACACCGGGGAGCTGTTTTTT. Translating gives CASSPFQTSRNTGELFF.

This CDR3 reads CASSHPGGGNTEAFF. The CDR3 DNA is TGCGCCAGCAGCCATCCGGGAGGGGGAAACACTGAAGCTTTCTTT. The chain joins TRBV4-1 to TRBJ1-1, with D maybe TRBD1 (6 bases). Germline V gene lookup returns CDR1 MGHRA and CDR2 YSYEKL. The V end lost 3 bases, the J end lost 2 bases, and 13 bases lay between the germline ends. The length of the CDR3 is 15 residues.

The J gene is TRBJ1-6, the V gene TRBV4-1, with TRBD1 as a possible D gene (5 bases). Trimming left V 0 bases short and J 7 bases short, with 13 bases between. The CDR3 is 16 residues long. In germline, CDR1 is MGHRA, CDR2 YSYEKL. The CDR3 protein is CASSQDPGGLNSPLHF. The DNA of the CDR3 is TGCGCCAGCAGCCAAGATCCCGGGGGGTTGAATTCACCCCTCCACTTT.

The rearrangement uses TRBV9 and TRBJ2-7; 9 nucleotides match TRBD2. CDR1 SGDLS and CDR2 YYNGEE come from the germline V gene. V dropped 0 bases and J dropped 2; count of bases not matched to a gene: 3. CDR3 length: 15 amino acids. The DNA of the CDR3 is TGTGCCAGCAGCGTAGGGGTAGCGGGGGCCTACGAGCAGTACTTC. Its protein is CASSVGVAGAYEQYF. Together with reference TRBV9 and TRBJ2-7, the CDR3 gives the full variable domain: DSGVTQTPKHLITATGQRVTLRCSPRSGDLSVYWYQQSLDQGLQFLIQYYNGEERAKGNILERFSAQQFPDLHSELNLSSLELGDSALYFCASSVGVAGAYEQYFGPGTRLTVT.